This TCR beta chain was identified during a study of human T cells and chemical hapten exposure. For the study at large: Mainly, slight library volume differences in the pool made TCR yields vary. Findings and caveats of the study: Every donor had alopecia, and their immune response may therefore differ from healthy people's. The study found that DPC sensitization did not change TCRs above 1 in 1000 frequency. Counts of expanded TCRs (at PT1) showed a positive correlation with patch test score.

Deletions cut 5 bases from V and 5 bases from J, with 12 bases between. Germline CDR1 LNHNV, CDR2 YYDKDF (reference sequence). This CDR3 has 13 residues. Noted time point: patch test 3, about 24 weeks after DPC sensitization. Noted treatment: therapeutic diphenylcyclopropenone sensitization with weekly scalp DPC. MiXCR, applied by TCRdb to the RACE reads, yields one record per CDR3 protein. The sample contains 150,000 to 200,000 distinct CDR3 sequences, around 23% of which appear only once. With regard to this clonotype: The antigen remains undetermined.

The sample was whole blood, taken in connection with sensitization to the hapten diphenylcyclopropenone (DPC). The clonotype was recovered from a woman aged 40 to 50 with alopecia areata. Some clones in this sample may be carry-over from other donors' samples. V usage is TRBV15 and J usage is TRBJ1-2; D possibly corresponds to TRBD1 (6 bases). CDR3 DNA: TGTGCCACCAGCCCAGGGGTTAATTATGGCTACACCTTC. This encodes CATSPGVNYGYTF.